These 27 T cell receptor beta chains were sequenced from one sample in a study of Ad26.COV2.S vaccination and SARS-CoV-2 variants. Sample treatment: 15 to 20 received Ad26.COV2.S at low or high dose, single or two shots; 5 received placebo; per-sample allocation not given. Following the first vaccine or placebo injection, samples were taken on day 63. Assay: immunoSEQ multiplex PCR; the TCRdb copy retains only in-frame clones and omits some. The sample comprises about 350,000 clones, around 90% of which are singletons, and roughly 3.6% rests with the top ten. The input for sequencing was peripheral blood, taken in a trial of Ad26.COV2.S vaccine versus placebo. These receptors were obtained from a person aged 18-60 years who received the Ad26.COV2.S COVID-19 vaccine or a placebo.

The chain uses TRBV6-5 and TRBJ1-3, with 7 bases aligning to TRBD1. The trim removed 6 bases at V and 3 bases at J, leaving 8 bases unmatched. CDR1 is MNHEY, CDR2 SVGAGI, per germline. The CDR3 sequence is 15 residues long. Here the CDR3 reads CASSTPTGVGNTIYF. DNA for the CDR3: TGTGCCAGCAGCACGCCTACAGGGGTTGGAAACACCATATATTTT.

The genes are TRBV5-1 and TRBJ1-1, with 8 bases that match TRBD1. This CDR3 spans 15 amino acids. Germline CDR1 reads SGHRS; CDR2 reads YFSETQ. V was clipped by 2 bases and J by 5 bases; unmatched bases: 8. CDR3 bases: TGCGCCAGCAGCTTCCGGACAGGGTCTTATACTGAAGCTTTCTTT. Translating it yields CASSFRTGSYTEAFF.

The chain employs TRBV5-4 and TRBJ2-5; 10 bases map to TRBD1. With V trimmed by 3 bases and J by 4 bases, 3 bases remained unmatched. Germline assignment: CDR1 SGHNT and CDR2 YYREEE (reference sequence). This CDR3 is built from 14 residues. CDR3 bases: TGTGCCAGCAGCTCAGGACAGGGGGGAGAGACCCAGTACTTC. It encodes CASSSGQGGETQYF. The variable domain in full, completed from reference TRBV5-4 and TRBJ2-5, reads ETGVTQSPTHLIKTRGQQVTLRCSSQSGHNTVSWYQQALGQGPQFIFQYYREEENGRGNFPPRFSGLQFPNYSSELNVNALELDDSALYLCASSSGQGGETQYFGPGTRLLVL.

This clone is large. CDR3: CASSPETSGIGELFF. The CDR3 region has the DNA TGTGCCAGCAGCCCCGAGACTAGCGGGATCGGGGAGCTGTTTTTT. This chain connects TRBV7-9 to TRBJ2-2, with 11 nucleotides matching TRBD2. There are 15 residues in the CDR3. Germline V gene lookup returns CDR1 SEHNR and CDR2 FQNEAQ (reference sequence). The V gene end was trimmed by 5 bases and the J gene end by 7 bases; junction bases not matched to a gene: 6.

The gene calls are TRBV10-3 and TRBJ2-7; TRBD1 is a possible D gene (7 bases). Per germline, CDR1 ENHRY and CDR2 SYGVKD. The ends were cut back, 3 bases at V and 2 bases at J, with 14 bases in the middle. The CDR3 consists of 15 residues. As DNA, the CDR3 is TGTGCCATCAGTGACCCGGGGGACAGAGCCTACGAGCAGTACTTC. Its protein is CAISDPGDRAYEQYF.

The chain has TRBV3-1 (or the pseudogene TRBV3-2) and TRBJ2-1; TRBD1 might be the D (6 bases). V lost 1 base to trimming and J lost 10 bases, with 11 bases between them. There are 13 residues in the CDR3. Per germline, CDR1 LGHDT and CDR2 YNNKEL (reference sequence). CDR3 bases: TGTGCCAGCAGCCAAGTCCGGGACACAGAGCAGTTCTTC. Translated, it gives CASSQVRDTEQFF.

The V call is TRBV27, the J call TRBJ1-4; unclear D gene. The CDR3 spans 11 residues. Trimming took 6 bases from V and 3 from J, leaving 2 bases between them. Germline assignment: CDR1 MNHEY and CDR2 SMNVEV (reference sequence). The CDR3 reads CASRANEKLFF. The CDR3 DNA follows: TGTGCCAGCAGGGCTAATGAAAAACTGTTTTTT.

CDR3 DNA sequence: TGTGCCACTAAGATAACAGGGGACTATGAAAAACTGTTTTTT. Translated, it gives CATKITGDYEKLFF. The gene calls are TRBV19 and TRBJ1-4; 7 nucleotides align to TRBD1. This CDR3 is built from 14 residues. V shed 10 bases, J shed 6 bases, and the junction held 11 bases outside the gene matches. Per the germline V gene, CDR1 is LNHDA and CDR2 is SQIVND (reference sequence).

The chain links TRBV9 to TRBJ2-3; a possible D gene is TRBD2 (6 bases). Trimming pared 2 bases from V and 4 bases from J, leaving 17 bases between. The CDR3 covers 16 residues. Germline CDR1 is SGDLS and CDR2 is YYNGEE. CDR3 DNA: TGTGCCAGCAGCGTCTCTGGGCGGGGAGTATCAGATACGCAGTATTTT. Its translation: CASSVSGRGVSDTQYF.

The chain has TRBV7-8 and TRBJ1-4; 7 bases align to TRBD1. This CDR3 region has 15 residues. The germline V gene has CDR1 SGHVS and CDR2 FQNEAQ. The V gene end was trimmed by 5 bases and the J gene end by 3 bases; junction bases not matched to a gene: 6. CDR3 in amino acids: CASSGRTGPNEKLFF. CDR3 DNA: TGTGCCAGCAGCGGTCGGACAGGACCTAATGAAAAACTGTTTTTT.

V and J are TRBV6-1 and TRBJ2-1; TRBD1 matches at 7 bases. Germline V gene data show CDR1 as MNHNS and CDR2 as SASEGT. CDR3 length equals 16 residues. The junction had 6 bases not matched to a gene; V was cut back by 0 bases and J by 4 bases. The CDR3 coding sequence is TGTGCCAGCAGTGAAGCGCGAGGGGGCACGTACAATGAGCAGTTCTTC. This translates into CASSEARGGTYNEQFF.

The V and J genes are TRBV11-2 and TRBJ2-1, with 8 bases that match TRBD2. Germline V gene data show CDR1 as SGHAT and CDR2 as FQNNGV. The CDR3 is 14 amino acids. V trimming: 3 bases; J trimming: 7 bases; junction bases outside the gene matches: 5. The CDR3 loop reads CASSFSGANNEQFF. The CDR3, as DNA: TGTGCCAGCAGCTTTAGCGGGGCCAATAATGAGCAGTTCTTC. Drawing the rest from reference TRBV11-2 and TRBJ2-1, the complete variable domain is EAGVAQSPRYKIIEKRQSVAFWCNPISGHATLYWYQQILGQGPKLLIQFQNNGVVDDSQLPKDRFSAERLKGVDSTLKIQPAKLEDSAVYLCASSFSGANNEQFFGPGTRLTVL.

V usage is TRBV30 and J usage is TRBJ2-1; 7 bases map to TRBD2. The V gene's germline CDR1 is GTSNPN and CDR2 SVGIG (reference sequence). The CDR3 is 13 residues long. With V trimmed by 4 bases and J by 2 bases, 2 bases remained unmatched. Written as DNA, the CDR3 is TGTGCCTGGACGGGAGGCACCTACAATGAGCAGTTCTTC. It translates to CAWTGGTYNEQFF.

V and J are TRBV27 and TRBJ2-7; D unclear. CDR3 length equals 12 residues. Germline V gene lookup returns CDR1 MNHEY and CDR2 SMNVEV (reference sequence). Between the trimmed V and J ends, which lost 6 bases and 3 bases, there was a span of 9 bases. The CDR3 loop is CASRSVGYEQYF. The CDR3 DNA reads TGTGCCAGCAGGTCGGTAGGCTACGAGCAGTACTTC.

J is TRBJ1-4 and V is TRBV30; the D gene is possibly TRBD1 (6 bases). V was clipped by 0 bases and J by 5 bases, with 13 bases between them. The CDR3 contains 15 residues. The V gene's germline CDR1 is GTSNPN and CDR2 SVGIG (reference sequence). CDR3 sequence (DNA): TGTGCCTGGAGTGTACAAGGGGGTAGGAATGAAAAACTGTTTTTT. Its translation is CAWSVQGGRNEKLFF.

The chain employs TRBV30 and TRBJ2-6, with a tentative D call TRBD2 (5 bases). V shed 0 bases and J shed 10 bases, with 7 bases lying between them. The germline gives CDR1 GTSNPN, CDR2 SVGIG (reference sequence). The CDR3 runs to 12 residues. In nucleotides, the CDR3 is TGTGCCTGGAGTGTAGAGGGAAACGTCCTGACTTTC. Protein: CAWSVEGNVLTF.

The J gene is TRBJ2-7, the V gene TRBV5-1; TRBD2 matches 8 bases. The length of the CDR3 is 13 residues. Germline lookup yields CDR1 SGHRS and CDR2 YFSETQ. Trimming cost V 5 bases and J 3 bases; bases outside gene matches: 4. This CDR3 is CASSWLAGYEQYF. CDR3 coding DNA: TGCGCCAGCAGTTGGCTAGCGGGCTACGAGCAGTACTTC.

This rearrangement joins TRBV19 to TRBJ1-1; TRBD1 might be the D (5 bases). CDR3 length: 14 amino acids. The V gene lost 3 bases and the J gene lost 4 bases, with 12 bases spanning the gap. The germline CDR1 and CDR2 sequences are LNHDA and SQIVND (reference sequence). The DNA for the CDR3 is TGTGCCAGTAGTATGTCCACGGGGGGCACTGAAGCTTTCTTT. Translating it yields CASSMSTGGTEAFF.

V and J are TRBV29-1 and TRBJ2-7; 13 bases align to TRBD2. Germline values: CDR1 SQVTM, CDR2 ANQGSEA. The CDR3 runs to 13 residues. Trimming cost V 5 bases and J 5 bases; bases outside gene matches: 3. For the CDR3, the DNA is TGCAGCGTTTGGACTAGCGGGGGCCACGAGCAGTACTTC. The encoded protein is CSVWTSGGHEQYF.

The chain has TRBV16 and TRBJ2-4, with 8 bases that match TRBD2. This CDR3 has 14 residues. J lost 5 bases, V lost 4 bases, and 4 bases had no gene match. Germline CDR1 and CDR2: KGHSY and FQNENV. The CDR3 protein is CASSRAGVENIQYF. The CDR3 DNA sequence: TGTGCCAGCAGCCGAGCGGGGGTCGAAAACATTCAGTACTTC.

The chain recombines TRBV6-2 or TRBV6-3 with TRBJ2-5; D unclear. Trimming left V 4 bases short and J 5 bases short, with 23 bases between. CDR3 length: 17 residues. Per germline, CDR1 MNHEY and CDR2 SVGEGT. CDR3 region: CASSSASSGLGIETQYF. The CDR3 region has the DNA TGTGCCAGCAGTTCGGCCAGCTCCGGGCTCGGCATCGAGACCCAGTACTTC.

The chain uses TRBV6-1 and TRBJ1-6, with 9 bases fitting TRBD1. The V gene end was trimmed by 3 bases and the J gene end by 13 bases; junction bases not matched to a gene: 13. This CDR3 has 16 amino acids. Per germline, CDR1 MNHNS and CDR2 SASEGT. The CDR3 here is CASSDYFLGQGLPLHF. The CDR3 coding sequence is TGTGCCAGCAGTGATTATTTTTTGGGACAGGGTCTTCCCCTCCACTTT.

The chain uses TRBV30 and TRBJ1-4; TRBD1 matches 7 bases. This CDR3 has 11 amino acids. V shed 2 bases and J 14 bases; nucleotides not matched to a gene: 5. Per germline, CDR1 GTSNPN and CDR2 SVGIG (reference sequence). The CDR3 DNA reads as TGTGCCTGGAGTCCGGGACAGACCCTGTTTTTT. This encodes CAWSPGQTLFF.

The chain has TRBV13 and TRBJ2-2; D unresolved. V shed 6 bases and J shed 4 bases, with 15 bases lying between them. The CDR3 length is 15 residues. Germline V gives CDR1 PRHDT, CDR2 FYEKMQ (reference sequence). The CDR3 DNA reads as TGTGCCAGCAGTCACGATCGGGTGGTCACCGGGGAGCTGTTTTTT. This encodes CASSHDRVVTGELFF.

CDR3 residues: CASSGVDRGETQYF. DNA for the CDR3: TGTGCCAGCAGCGGAGTGGACAGGGGAGAGACCCAGTACTTC. J is TRBJ2-5 and V is TRBV5-4; 9 positions agree with TRBD1. Germline lookup yields CDR1 SGHNT and CDR2 YYREEE (reference sequence). J lost 4 bases, V lost 4 bases, and 5 bases had no gene match. CDR3 length: 14 residues.

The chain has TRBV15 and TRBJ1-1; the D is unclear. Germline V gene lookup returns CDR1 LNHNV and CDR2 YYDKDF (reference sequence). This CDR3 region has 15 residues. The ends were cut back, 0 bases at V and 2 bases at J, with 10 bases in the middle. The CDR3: CATSRDHSSNTEAFF. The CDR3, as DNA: TGTGCCACCAGCAGAGATCATTCCAGTAACACTGAAGCTTTCTTT.

The CDR3 DNA sequence: TGTGCCAGTAGTATAGATGCGGAGCAGCCCCAGCATTTT. It translates to CASSIDAEQPQHF. This sequence joins TRBV19 and TRBJ1-5; D not resolved. Deletions cut 0 bases from V and 7 bases from J, with 7 bases between. The CDR3 totals 13 residues. Germline CDR1 reads LNHDA; CDR2 reads SQIVND (reference sequence).